This T cell receptor (beta chain) was documented in a study of T cell changes during pregnancy in multiple sclerosis. There are 13 residues in the CDR3. V gave up 4 bases and J gave up 2 bases, with 9 bases separating them. The germline CDR1 and CDR2 sequences are SGHNT and YYREEE (reference sequence). Libraries were prepared by immunoSEQ multiplex PCR; TCRdb keeps only in-frame clonotypes and omits some of them. The table lists about 100,000 clones, 92% of them singletons. The source was peripheral blood, collected after pregnancy. The rearrangement uses TRBV5-4 and TRBJ1-2; D is perhaps TRBD1 (6 bases). The receptor was derived from a female donor with multiple sclerosis, enrolled in a pregnancy study. The CDR3, as DNA: TGTGCCAGCAGCCACAGGGTGAACTATGGCTACACCTTC. It encodes CASSHRVNYGYTF.